One and the same sample provided the 30 T cell receptor beta chains below, sequenced in a study of identical twins. TCRdb passed the 5' RACE reads through MiXCR, listing each CDR3 protein once. The top ten clones hold roughly 1.6% of a sample with approximately 600,000 distinct CDR3 sequences, roughly 6.6% of them seen once. The sample was also reused in another study, on yellow fever vaccine responses in identical twins.

Sequenced: PBMCs. These receptors all come from a woman under 30 in good health.

This clonotype came up many times. The chain recombines TRBV29-1 with TRBJ2-1, with a tentative D call TRBD1 (6 bases). From germline, CDR1 is SQVTM and CDR2 ANQGSEA. V lost 5 bases, J lost 1 base, and 12 bases lay in between. The CDR3 covers 14 residues. This CDR3 is CSVSQGASYNEQFF. In DNA, the CDR3 is TGCAGCGTTTCACAGGGAGCATCCTACAATGAGCAGTTCTTC.

This clonotype was seen repeatedly, ten times or more. The rearrangement joins TRBV3-1 to TRBJ2-5; 12 bases fit TRBD2. Looked up from germline, CDR1 is LGHDT and CDR2 is YNNKEL (reference sequence). There are 17 residues in the CDR3. The trim removed 6 bases at V and 5 bases at J, leaving 13 bases unmatched. In DNA, the CDR3 is TGTGCCAGCAGTTCCGGGTTGACTAGCGGGAGAGGGGAGACCCAGTACTTC. This encodes CASSSGLTSGRGETQYF.

CDR3 in DNA: TGTGCCATCAGTCAGGATAATCAGCCCCAGCATTTT. Protein product: CAISQDNQPQHF. The rearrangement joins TRBV10-3 to TRBJ1-5; D unclear. The CDR3 totals 12 residues. V lost 5 bases and J lost 4, with 6 bases in between. Germline CDR1 is ENHRY and CDR2 is SYGVKD.

This clonotype has ten or more counts. The V call is TRBV12-3 or TRBV12-4, the J call TRBJ2-6; D gene unclear. V was cut by 2 bases and J by 0 bases, with 5 bases left in between. The CDR3 extends over 15 amino acids. CDR3 sequence reads: CASSLWGSGANVLTF. The CDR3 DNA reads TGTGCCAGCAGTTTATGGGGCTCTGGGGCCAACGTCCTGACTTTC.

This clonotype was recorded at least ten times. The chain recombines TRBV5-1 with TRBJ2-1, with D maybe TRBD2 (5 bases). Trimming pared 0 bases from V and 2 bases from J, leaving 12 bases between. The CDR3 contains 16 residues. Germline-derived CDR1 and CDR2 are SGHRS and YFSETQ. In DNA form, the CDR3 reads TGCGCCAGCAGCTTGGTCCTAAGCGGAACCTACAATGAGCAGTTCTTC. Its translation: CASSLVLSGTYNEQFF.

Ten or more counts support this clonotype. The chain carries TRBV7-9 and TRBJ1-1, with D unresolved. Germline CDR1 is SEHNR and CDR2 is FQNEAQ (reference sequence). V was pared by 5 bases and J by 3 bases, with 13 bases between. The CDR3 extends over 14 amino acids. The CDR3 DNA follows: TGTGCCAGCAGCCCCAGTGGGTGGGACACTGAAGCTTTCTTT. Protein sequence: CASSPSGWDTEAFF.

V gene TRBV11-2 combines with J gene TRBJ2-1; no reliable D call. V lost 5 bases and J lost 0, with 14 bases in between. CDR1 and CDR2 from the germline V gene are SGHAT and FQNNGV. CDR3 length: 16 residues. The CDR3 sequence is CASSLEGFSSYNEQFF. The CDR3 DNA follows: TGTGCCAGCAGCCTCGAAGGGTTCAGCTCCTACAATGAGCAGTTCTTC.

A few counts support this clonotype. This chain links TRBV5-1 with TRBJ2-1, with 10 bases lining up with TRBD2. The V and J ends lost 3 bases and 5 bases, in that order; junction bases with no gene match: 5. Germline CDR1 and CDR2: SGHRS and YFSETQ. The CDR3 length is 15 residues. CDR3 sequence (DNA): TGCGCCAGCAGCTCCAGCGGGGGGGCTCACAATGAGCAGTTCTTC. Its translation: CASSSSGGAHNEQFF.

This sequence joins TRBV7-2 and TRBJ2-7, with 15 bases matching TRBD2. The germline gives CDR1 SGHTA, CDR2 FQGNSA. V was pared by 5 bases and J by 7 bases, with 6 bases of the junction left unmatched. This CDR3 has 15 residues. The CDR3 bases are TGTGCCAGCAGCAAGGGACTAGCGGGAGGAAATGAGCAGTACTTC. It encodes CASSKGLAGGNEQYF.

This chain connects TRBV7-8 to TRBJ2-7, with 7 bases matching TRBD2. CDR1 is SGHVS, CDR2 FQNEAQ, per germline. The V and J ends lost 0 bases and 2 bases, in that order; junction bases with no gene match: 16. The CDR3 consists of 19 residues. CDR3 amino acids: CASSLALGLGGSHTYEQYF. CDR3 DNA: TGTGCCAGCAGCTTAGCTCTAGGGTTGGGCGGGAGCCACACCTACGAGCAGTACTTC.

This clonotype was observed a handful of times. The V and J genes are TRBV7-6 and TRBJ2-1; maybe TRBD2 (7 bases). Deletions cut 1 base from V and 7 bases from J, with 14 bases between. Germline loops: CDR1 SGHVS, CDR2 FNYEAQ. This CDR3 contains 15 residues. The DNA of the CDR3 is TGTGCCAGCAGCTTAGAGGGGGGGGCGAGGAATGAGCAGTTCTTC. Its translation: CASSLEGGARNEQFF.

This chain links TRBV5-1 with TRBJ2-4, with D perhaps being TRBD1 or TRBD2 (5 bases each). The CDR3 sequence is 14 residues long. V shed 4 bases and J shed 3 bases, with 11 bases lying between them. Germline CDR1 is SGHRS and CDR2 is YFSETQ. CDR3 sequence: CASSLGDGKNIQYF. The CDR3 DNA reads TGCGCCAGCAGCCTCGGGGACGGCAAAAACATTCAGTACTTC.

This clonotype was detected a few times. The chain carries TRBV6-1 and TRBJ1-2; 7 bases fit TRBD1. Germline-derived CDR1 and CDR2 are MNHNS and SASEGT. Germline trimming cut 5 bases from V and 4 bases from J; bases unmatched to any gene: 10. The CDR3 covers 15 residues. The CDR3, as DNA: TGTGCCAGCAGTAAGCAGGGGGGAGGACTCTATGGCTACACCTTC. The encoded protein is CASSKQGGGLYGYTF.

Only a few counts were recorded for this clonotype. DNA for the CDR3: TGTGCCAGCAGCCAAGAGAGTAACGGGGGGGCCAGTCGGGAGCAGTTCTTC. It yields the protein CASSQESNGGASREQFF. This chain links TRBV3-1 with TRBJ2-1, with 8 nucleotides matching TRBD2. CDR3 length: 17 amino acids. The V and J ends lost 0 bases and 10 bases, in that order; junction bases with no gene match: 14. Germline CDR1 and CDR2: LGHDT and YNNKEL (reference sequence).

This chain uses TRBV6-5 with TRBJ1-5; D perhaps matches TRBD1 (6 bases). The V end was cut by 0 bases, the J end by 8 bases, with 11 bases between. This CDR3 has 14 residues. Germline-derived CDR1 and CDR2 are MNHEY and SVGAGI. CDR3 DNA: TGTGCCAGCAGTTACTCATCAGGGGAGAAGCCCCAGCATTTT. Protein product: CASSYSSGEKPQHF.

Many counts were recorded for this clonotype. The genes are TRBV5-1 and TRBJ2-1; TRBD2 might be the D (5 bases). Trimming took off 2 bases at V and 8 bases at J, with 11 bases between the two ends. Germline V gene data show CDR1 as SGHRS and CDR2 as YFSETQ. This CDR3 region has 13 residues. The CDR3 sequence is CASSFSGSDEQFF. Here the CDR3 DNA reads TGCGCCAGCAGCTTTTCGGGGTCAGATGAGCAGTTCTTC.

The chain couples TRBV10-2 to TRBJ2-6; 8 nucleotides line up with TRBD2. From germline, CDR1 is WSHSY and CDR2 SAAADI. J was trimmed by 8 bases and V by 3 bases; bases with no gene match: 6. This CDR3 has 15 amino acids. The CDR3 DNA reads TGCGCCAGCAGTGACCCCGGGGGGGGGTCCAACGTCCTGACTTTC. This translates into CASSDPGGGSNVLTF.

J is TRBJ2-1 and V is TRBV2; TRBD2 matches 10 bases. V dropped 3 bases and J dropped 1; count of bases not matched to a gene: 6. The CDR3 totals 17 residues. The germline CDR1 and CDR2 sequences are SNHLY and FYNNEI. The CDR3 coding sequence is TGTGCCAGCAGTGAGGCCAGCGGGGGGGCATCCTACAATGAGCAGTTCTTC. Protein product: CASSEASGGASYNEQFF. Together with reference TRBV2 and TRBJ2-1, the CDR3 gives the full variable domain: EPEVTQTPSHQVTQMGQEVILRCVPISNHLYFYWYRQILGQKVEFLVSFYNNEISEKSEIFDDQFSVERPDGSNFTLKIRSTKLEDSAMYFCASSEASGGASYNEQFFGPGTRLTVL.

This clonotype has just a few counts. J is TRBJ2-4 and V is TRBV2; 10 bases line up with TRBD1. The CDR3 contains 16 residues. The V and J ends lost 3 bases and 1 base, in that order; junction bases with no gene match: 3. CDR1 SNHLY and CDR2 FYNNEI come from the germline V gene. CDR3 residues: CASSDPGQGAKNIQYF. The CDR3, as DNA: TGTGCCAGCAGTGATCCGGGACAGGGGGCCAAAAACATTCAGTACTTC.

This clonotype was seen ten or more times. J is TRBJ2-2 and V is TRBV11-2, with TRBD2 matching 12 bases. The J segment lost 5 bases and the V segment lost 5 bases, leaving 12 bases of the junction unmatched. The CDR3 length is 18 residues. Germline assignment: CDR1 SGHAT and CDR2 FQNNGV. Written as DNA, the CDR3 is TGTGCCAGCAGCGTTTATCCCCAGACTAGCGGGAGTACCGGGGAGCTGTTTTTT. Translation: CASSVYPQTSGSTGELFF.

A few counts support this clonotype. The chain recombines TRBV7-3 with TRBJ2-2, with 9 bases fitting TRBD2. The CDR3 contains 16 residues. V lost 1 base and J lost 5; bases outside the gene matches: 5. CDR1 is SGHTA, CDR2 FQGTGA, per germline. CDR3 residues: CASSLSSGSGTGELFF. CDR3 DNA: TGTGCCAGCAGCTTAAGTAGCGGGAGTGGTACCGGGGAGCTGTTTTTT.

The genes are TRBV29-1 and TRBJ2-7; D is perhaps TRBD2 (6 bases). Germline CDR1 is SQVTM and CDR2 is ANQGSEA. The CDR3 length is 17 residues. V dropped 5 bases and J dropped 0 bases, with 23 bases sitting between them. The CDR3 protein is CSVTGSGSGTSSYEQYV. DNA for the CDR3: TGCAGCGTTACGGGGTCGGGGTCTGGGACTTCCTCCTACGAGCAGTACGTC.

The J gene is TRBJ2-7, the V gene TRBV5-1; TRBD2 might be the D (6 bases). Looked up from germline, CDR1 is SGHRS and CDR2 is YFSETQ. V lost 0 bases and J 5 bases, leaving 15 bases between the germline ends. The CDR3 is 15 residues long. The CDR3 reads CASSLAGGWGHEQYF. In DNA, the CDR3 is TGCGCCAGCAGCTTGGCCGGAGGGTGGGGCCACGAGCAGTACTTC.

There are many counts of this clonotype. The chain is built from TRBV7-8 and TRBJ2-7, with D maybe TRBD2 (5 bases). The V and J ends lost 8 bases and 7 bases respectively, with 15 bases between them. This CDR3 spans 12 amino acids. Germline values: CDR1 SGHVS, CDR2 FQNEAQ. The CDR3 region is CASGRTGSEQYF. The CDR3 DNA reads as TGTGCCAGCGGTAGGACGGGGTCTGAGCAGTACTTC.

J is TRBJ2-2 and V is TRBV2, with D unresolved. Trimming cost V 1 base and J 4 bases, with 16 bases left between them. This CDR3 has 17 residues. The V gene's germline CDR1 is SNHLY and CDR2 FYNNEI. The CDR3 spells CASSEGMGNTRTGELFF. The DNA of the CDR3 is TGTGCCAGCAGTGAAGGGATGGGGAATACGCGCACCGGGGAGCTGTTTTTT.

The V call is TRBV20-1, the J call TRBJ1-2, with 7 positions matching TRBD1. V trimming: 5 bases; J trimming: 8 bases; junction bases outside the gene matches: 8. Germline assignment: CDR1 DFQATT and CDR2 SNEGSKA (reference sequence). This CDR3 has 12 amino acids. The CDR3 here is CSAVDRDEGYTF. The CDR3 bases are TGCAGTGCTGTAGACAGGGACGAGGGCTACACCTTC.

This clonotype was counted between two and nine times. The gene calls are TRBV11-2 and TRBJ1-6; weak D call: TRBD1 (6 bases). Germline lookup yields CDR1 SGHAT and CDR2 FQNNGV. V was pared by 5 bases and J by 10 bases, with 12 bases between. This CDR3 has 13 residues. In nucleotides, the CDR3 is TGTGCCAGCAGCCTGGGGGCTCGCTCACCCCTCCACTTT. As protein: CASSLGARSPLHF.

This clonotype was picked up a small number of times. The chain employs TRBV20-1 and TRBJ2-1; 11 bases align to TRBD2. This CDR3 contains 14 residues. Losses at the gene ends were 5 bases for V and 9 bases for J; bases not matched to a gene: 9. Germline CDR1 is DFQATT and CDR2 is SNEGSKA (reference sequence). CDR3 residues: CSAPTSGSGGEQFF. The CDR3 bases are TGCAGTGCTCCTACTAGCGGGAGTGGCGGTGAGCAGTTCTTC.

The rearrangement links TRBV18 to TRBJ2-4, with D tentatively TRBD2 (5 bases). Deletions cut 3 bases from V and 1 base from J, with 16 bases between. The CDR3 length is 17 residues. Germline values: CDR1 KGHSH, CDR2 LQKENI. The CDR3 is CASSPSEARGAKNIQYF. CDR3 DNA sequence: TGTGCCAGCTCACCTTCAGAAGCCCGAGGGGCCAAAAACATTCAGTACTTC.

This clonotype was seen many times. The CDR3 sequence: CASSLRQTVIQETQYF. DNA of the CDR3: TGCGCCAGCAGCTTGAGGCAGACGGTGATCCAAGAGACCCAGTACTTC. This chain joins TRBV5-1 and TRBJ2-5; D is unresolved. Germline assignment: CDR1 SGHRS and CDR2 YFSETQ. Deletions cut 1 base from V and 1 base from J, with 14 bases between. This CDR3 has 16 amino acids.